The source of this T cell receptor (beta chain) is a study of control samples from healthy donors and cancer patients. The method was immunoSEQ multiplex PCR; TCRdb's version includes in-frame clones alone and lacks a portion of them. The sample includes 140,000 to 150,000 clones, 93% of them seen just once. The CDR3 covers 18 residues. Germline V gene sequence: CDR1 SGHTS, CDR2 YDEGEE. J was trimmed by 2 bases and V by 5 bases; bases with no gene match: 9. Source material: blood. The genes are TRBV5-8 and TRBJ2-6; TRBD1 agrees at 11 bases. The TCR sequence derives from a man between 18 and 29 years old in good health. DNA of the CDR3: TGTGCCAGCAGTATGGAGGGACAGGGGGAGGCTGGGGCCAACGTCCTGACTTTC. Its translation is CASSMEGQGEAGANVLTF.